Here is one T cell receptor (beta chain) with its context. Samples spanned pretreatment and treatment, with 1 to 8 time points per patient. V lost 4 bases to trimming and J lost 5 bases; unmatched junction nucleotides: 7. The CDR3 is made up of 14 amino acids. Germline V gene sequence: CDR1 SGDLS, CDR2 YYNGEE. This sample was taken from a study of PD-L1 blockade in urothelial cancer. Background on the study: The median T cell count in blood samples was about 140,000.

This table comes from immunoSEQ multiplex PCR, and its TCRdb copy is limited to in-frame clones, with some not included. The top ten clones hold 3.9% of a sample with some 45,000 clones, around 88% of them seen once. Source: PBMCs, taken around atezolizumab (anti-PD-L1) treatment. The clonotype originates from a man older than 75 with urothelial cancer. The V call is TRBV9, the J call TRBJ2-5; 8 bases align to TRBD2. In DNA, the CDR3 is TGTGCCAGCAGCCCGGGCGGGAGGAGCGAGACCCAGTACTTC. Translating gives CASSPGGRSETQYF.